This entry concerns a single TCR beta chain. The antigen remains unidentified. One end of the junction does not line up with germline, which may come from a read error. The CDR3 length is 15 residues. The germline V gene has CDR1 ENHRY and CDR2 SYGVKD. Axillary draining lymph nodes of breast cancer patients supplied the node samples. This record belongs to a study of breast tumors, draining lymph nodes, adjacent tissues. General study points: The lymph node origin of tumor T cells was framed as consistent with a hypothesis, not demonstrated. Most tumor T cells seemingly derive from lymph node, then expand in tumor. Luminal-like breast cancer showed significantly greater tumor-nontumor repertoire similarity than basal-like breast cancer did. Tumor TCR diversity was below lymph nodes but above nontumor tissue.

TCRdb recomputed calls from the multiplex PCR reads with MiXCR, one row per CDR3 protein. The data contain about 110,000 distinct CDR3 sequences, about 30% of them singletons. The chain employs TRBV10-3 and TRBJ1-6, with D possibly matching TRBD1 (5 bases). The receptor's source is a female donor with breast cancer. Some clones in this sample may be carry-over from other donors' samples. Sequenced sample: axillary lymph node tissue. The CDR3 protein is CAIAPGVSFNFPPHF. In DNA, the CDR3 is TGTGCCATCGCCCCGGGGGTCTCCTTTAATTTCCCCCCCCACTTT.